A selection of T cell receptor beta chains follows, all from one sample in a study of CD8 T cells in Susac syndrome. MiXCR was run by TCRdb on the immunoSEQ multiplex PCR reads, yielding one entry per CDR3 protein. The table lists around 170,000 distinct CDR3 sequences, 95% to 96% of them singletons. The sample taken for sequencing was CD4+ T cells from PBMCs. All receptors derive from a human donor with Susac syndrome. The CDR3 runs from the conserved cysteine through the conserved F or W. A D gene is named only where the DNA matches it firmly. Size tells how often a clone was seen (once, few, many) or the class of an expanded clone, and some rows leave it out.

j_call,clone_size,v_call,d_call,cdr3_aa,cdr3_nt
TRBJ2-5,-,TRBV3-1,-,CASSHTTTEETQYF,TGTGCCAGCAGCCATACAACGACCGAAGAGACCCAGTACTTC
TRBJ2-1,-,TRBV20-1,-,CSAITAVSSYNEQFF,TGCAGTGCTATAACCGCGGTCAGCTCCTACAATGAGCAGTTCTTC
TRBJ2-2,-,TRBV7-9,TRBD1,CASSLRGTGVSSGELFF,TGTGCCAGCAGCCTGCGTGGGACAGGCGTTAGCTCCGGGGAGCTGTTTTTT
TRBJ1-1,-,TRBV5-6,TRBD1,CASSRGTGKTEAFF,TGTGCCAGCAGCCGAGGGACAGGGAAGACTGAAGCTTTCTTT
TRBJ1-1,-,TRBV4-1,-,CASSQAAVDTEAFF,TGCGCCAGCAGCCAAGCTGCGGTAGACACTGAAGCTTTCTTT
TRBJ2-7,-,TRBV20-1,-,CSEHTVDYEQYF,TGCAGTGAACACACGGTTGACTACGAGCAGTACTTC
TRBJ2-1,-,TRBV29-1,-,CSVLGSYNEQFF,TGCAGCGTCCTCGGCTCCTACAATGAGCAGTTCTTC
TRBJ2-4,few,TRBV9,-,CASSQGVAKNIQYF,TGTGCCAGCAGCCAAGGGGTAGCCAAAAACATTCAGTACTTC
TRBJ2-3,-,TRBV20-1,-,CSEKRELGTDTQYF,TGCAGTGAAAAAAGGGAGCTTGGAACAGATACGCAGTATTTT
TRBJ2-2,-,TRBV19,-,CASRSGHHTTGELFF,TGTGCCAGTAGGTCGGGACACCATACCACCGGGGAGCTGTTTTTT
TRBJ2-5,-,TRBV3-1,-,CASSQPLGGQTQYF,TGTGCCAGCAGCCAACCACTAGGAGGGCAGACCCAGTACTTC
TRBJ2-3,-,TRBV20-1,TRBD2,CSASGLGTDTQYF,TGCAGTGCTAGCGGACTAGGCACAGATACGCAGTATTTT
TRBJ1-2,-,TRBV29-1,TRBD1,CSVEDSLTGSDGYTF,TGCAGCGTTGAAGACTCATTGACAGGGTCAGATGGCTACACCTTC
TRBJ2-3,-,TRBV7-9,-,CASSLPGSTDTQYF,TGTGCCAGCAGCTTACCGGGGAGCACAGATACGCAGTATTTT
TRBJ2-7,-,TRBV28,TRBD1,CASSLGRAGGRGEQYF,TGTGCCAGCAGTTTGGGGCGAGCAGGGGGCCGCGGCGAGCAGTACTTC
TRBJ1-2,-,TRBV2,TRBD1,CASSNAGQENYGYTF,TGTGCCAGCAGTAACGCGGGACAGGAGAACTATGGCTACACCTTC
TRBJ2-3,-,TRBV9,TRBD1,CASSVGTGADTQYF,TGTGCCAGCAGCGTAGGGACAGGGGCAGATACGCAGTATTTT
TRBJ2-2,-,TRBV30,-,CAWSPLRNANTGELFF,TGTGCCTGGAGCCCCCTACGAAACGCGAACACCGGGGAGCTGTTTTTT
TRBJ2-1,-,TRBV2,TRBD2,CASRLLAGGPWHNEQFF,TGTGCCAGCAGATTACTAGCGGGGGGGCCCTGGCACAATGAGCAGTTCTTC
TRBJ2-7,-,TRBV28,TRBD1,CASGVLTGVIPEQYF,TGTGCCAGCGGAGTATTGACAGGGGTTATTCCCGAGCAGTACTTC
TRBJ2-3,-,TRBV13,TRBD2,CASSRSGTKVTDTQYF,TGTGCCAGCAGCCGTAGCGGGACGAAGGTGACAGATACGCAGTATTTT
TRBJ2-2,-,TRBV7-2,TRBD2,CASRPRGGVNTGELFF,TGTGCCAGCAGACCTCGGGGGGGCGTGAACACCGGGGAGCTGTTTTTT